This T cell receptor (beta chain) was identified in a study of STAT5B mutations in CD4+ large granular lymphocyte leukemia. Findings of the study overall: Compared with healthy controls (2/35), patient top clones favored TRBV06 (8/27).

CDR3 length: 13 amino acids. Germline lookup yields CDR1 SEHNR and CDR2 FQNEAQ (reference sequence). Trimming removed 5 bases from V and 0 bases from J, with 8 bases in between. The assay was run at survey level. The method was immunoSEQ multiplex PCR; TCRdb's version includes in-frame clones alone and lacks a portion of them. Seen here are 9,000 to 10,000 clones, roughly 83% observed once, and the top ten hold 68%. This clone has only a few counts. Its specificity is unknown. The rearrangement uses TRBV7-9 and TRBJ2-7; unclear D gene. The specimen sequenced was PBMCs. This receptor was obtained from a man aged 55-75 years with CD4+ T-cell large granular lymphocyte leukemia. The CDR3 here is CASSPGFSYEQYF. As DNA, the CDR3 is TGTGCCAGCAGCCCCGGGTTCTCCTACGAGCAGTACTTC.